The 14 T cell receptor beta chains presented below share a single source sample, sequenced in a study of human T cells and chemical hapten exposure. TCRdb re-derived calls from the RACE reads in MiXCR, one entry per CDR3 protein. The data hold tens of thousands of distinct CDR3 sequences, with 9.4% observed a single time. Time point meaning: pre-sensitization, week 0. As for treatment: therapeutic diphenylcyclopropenone sensitization with weekly scalp DPC. Sequenced material: whole blood, taken in connection with sensitization to the hapten diphenylcyclopropenone (DPC). Receptors were obtained from a woman aged 35 to 49 with alopecia areata. Some clones in this sample may be carry-over from other donors' samples.

This clonotype was seen many times. The rearrangement uses TRBV5-1 and TRBJ2-6, with D perhaps matching TRBD1 or TRBD2 (5 bases each). This CDR3 is 15 amino acids long. Germline-derived CDR1 and CDR2 are SGHRS and YFSETQ. Trimming cost V 4 bases and J 3 bases, with 11 bases left between them. Here the CDR3 reads CASSLGEFGANVLTF. DNA for the CDR3: TGCGCCAGCAGCCTAGGGGAGTTTGGGGCCAACGTCCTGACTTTC.

This clonotype was counted a few times. The genes are TRBV21-1 and TRBJ2-5; the table's D call, TRBD1, was not checked against the DNA. TRBV21-1 is given as a pseudogene. The CDR3 has 11 amino acids. The CDR3 DNA reads as TGTGCCAGCACTTCCCGTGGGACCCAGTACTTC. Its translation: CASTSRGTQYF.

There are many counts of this clonotype. V is TRBV20-1 and J is TRBJ1-1; maybe TRBD1 (6 bases). CDR1 and CDR2 from the germline V gene are DFQATT and SNEGSKA (reference sequence). Deletions cut 3 bases from V and 4 bases from J, with 15 bases between. CDR3 length: 14 residues. The DNA for the CDR3 is TGCAGTGCTAGTGACGGGGGCAGGGGCACTGAAGCTTTCTTT. Protein: CSASDGGRGTEAFF.

This clonotype was seen only a few times. The rearrangement joins TRBV12-3 or TRBV12-4 to TRBJ1-6; D is undetermined. The CDR3 covers 12 residues. V was cut by 3 bases and J by 9 bases, with 6 bases left in between. DNA of the CDR3: TGTGCCAGCAGTTTTGGAGGTTCACCCCTCCACTTT. It specifies CASSFGGSPLHF.

The chain has TRBV6-5 and TRBJ1-6, with TRBD1 matching 9 bases. This CDR3 is built from 15 residues. Germline V gene sequence: CDR1 MNHEY, CDR2 SVGAGI. The ends lost 6 bases at V and 9 bases at J; junction bases unmatched: 9. The CDR3, as DNA: TGTGCCAGCAGCGCCCGGACAGGGGATATTTCACCCCTCCACTTT. It specifies CASSARTGDISPLHF.

This chain uses TRBV2 with TRBJ1-6, with TRBD1 matching over 8 bases. V shed 2 bases and J 10 bases; nucleotides not matched to a gene: 10. The germline gives CDR1 SNHLY, CDR2 FYNNEI. This CDR3 region has 16 residues. The CDR3 nucleotides read TGTGCCAGCAGTGAACAACTTACGAACAGGGGGTCACCCCTCCACTTT. It codes for CASSEQLTNRGSPLHF.

This clonotype was recorded at least ten times. This chain uses TRBV20-1 with TRBJ2-3; 11 nucleotides match TRBD2. V lost 5 bases, J lost 6 bases, and 7 bases stayed unmatched. The CDR3 length is 14 residues. Germline CDR1 is DFQATT and CDR2 is SNEGSKA (reference sequence). The DNA for the CDR3 is TGCAGTGCTCCCACTAGCGGGGGTAGTGATACGCAGTATTTT. Translation: CSAPTSGGSDTQYF.

This clonotype has at least ten counts. The chain recombines TRBV11-2 with TRBJ1-6; D remains unclear. The CDR3 loop spans 13 amino acids. Trimming removed 1 base at V and 12 bases at J, with 10 bases between. The germline gives CDR1 SGHAT, CDR2 FQNNGV. CDR3 sequence reads: CASSLGSSLPLHF. In nucleotides, the CDR3 is TGTGCCAGCAGCTTAGGAAGCTCCCTACCCCTCCACTTT.

This clonotype occurred many times. CDR3 region: CASSLSGLGNQPQHF. The CDR3, as DNA: TGTGCCAGCAGTTTATCGGGACTGGGGAATCAGCCCCAGCATTTT. V is TRBV6-2 or TRBV6-3 and J is TRBJ1-5, with D possibly TRBD1 on 5 matching bases. The V gene lost 4 bases and the J gene lost 4 bases, with 14 bases spanning the gap. The CDR3 runs 15 residues. Germline-derived CDR1 and CDR2 are MNHEY and SVGEGT.

This clonotype was seen at least ten times. The rearrangement uses TRBV5-6 and TRBJ1-6, with TRBD1 as a possible D gene (6 bases). CDR3 length: 19 amino acids. V was cut by 3 bases and J by 2 bases, with 21 bases left in between. Germline assignment: CDR1 SGHDT and CDR2 YYEEEE. CDR3 DNA: TGTGCCAGCAGCTCGTTCCTCCGACAGGTCCCACCCTATAATTCACCCCTCCACTTT. Amino acids: CASSSFLRQVPPYNSPLHF.

V is TRBV6-5 and J is TRBJ2-3; weak D call: TRBD1 (6 bases). This CDR3 comprises 15 residues. The V end was cut by 2 bases, the J end by 1 base, with 10 bases between. Germline CDR1 and CDR2: MNHEY and SVGAGI. The CDR3 DNA is TGTGCCAGCAGTTACCGGACAGAGGGCACAGATACGCAGTATTTT. This translates into CASSYRTEGTDTQYF.

The rearrangement joins TRBV4-1 to TRBJ2-2, with 8 bases fitting TRBD1. Germline lookup yields CDR1 MGHRA and CDR2 YSYEKL. CDR3 size: 16 residues. The V segment lost 1 base and the J segment 5 bases; nucleotides outside the gene matches: 6. DNA of the CDR3: TGCGCCAGCAGCCAAGGACCGGGACAGGTAACCGGGGAGCTGTTTTTT. This gives the protein CASSQGPGQVTGELFF.

In its sample, this clonotype was seen a few times. This CDR3 is CSVGGTSGALAKNIQYF. The CDR3, as DNA: TGCAGCGTTGGAGGGACTAGCGGGGCCCTAGCCAAAAACATTCAGTACTTC. The J gene is TRBJ2-4, the V gene TRBV29-1; 13 bases are a match to TRBD2. Per the germline V gene, CDR1 is SQVTM and CDR2 is ANQGSEA. Unmatched junction bases numbered 6, after V lost 4 bases and J lost 0 bases. This CDR3 is built from 17 residues. Variable domain in full (rest from reference TRBV29-1 and TRBJ2-4): SAVISQKPSRDICQRGTSLTIQCQVDSQVTMMFWYRQQPGQSLTLIATANQGSEATYESGFVIDKFPISRPNLTFSTLTVSNMSPEDSSIYLCSVGGTSGALAKNIQYFGAGTRLSVL.

The table lists this clonotype with a few counts. The chain joins TRBV30 to TRBJ1-1; D unclear. Germline loops: CDR1 GTSNPN, CDR2 SVGIG (reference sequence). The CDR3 sequence is 13 residues long. The V and J ends lost 3 bases and 1 base respectively, with 9 bases between them. The CDR3 bases are TGTGCCTGGAGACACGGCCCGAACACTGAAGCTTTCTTT. Translating gives CAWRHGPNTEAFF.